Here is one TCR beta chain with its context. The sample comes from a study of cytomegalovirus exposure and HLA in healthy donors. The primer mix had 60 Vbeta and 13 Jbeta primers. The repertoire was sequenced with immunoSEQ multiplex PCR; TCRdb's copy has only in-frame clones and lacks some. The table lists about 190,000 clones, roughly four fifths of them singletons. CDR1 is SGHRS, CDR2 YFSETQ, per germline. The CDR3 is 13 amino acids. V lost 4 bases and J 3 bases, leaving 8 bases between the germline ends. V gene TRBV5-1 combines with J gene TRBJ2-1; a possible D gene is TRBD2 (5 bases). The receptor comes from a woman between 25 and 40 years old in good health and CMV-seropositive. Sequences were obtained from PBMCs. CDR3 in DNA: TGCGCCAGCAGCCCCGGGGACTACAATGAGCAGTTCTTC. It yields the protein CASSPGDYNEQFF.